This TCR beta chain emerged from a study of neurological immune-mediated disorders. This clonotype was seen many times. Trimming took 1 base from V and 1 from J, leaving 14 bases between them. Germline CDR1 is LGHDT and CDR2 is YNNKEL (reference sequence). This CDR3 has 17 amino acids. Over 160 million TCR-beta sequences from 15-18 subjects came out of each sequencing run. TCRdb independently ran MiXCR on the 5' RACE reads; one entry per CDR3 protein. Altogether more than 13,000 distinct CDR3 sequences are present, approximately 7.7% being singletons, with the ten largest covering approximately 25%. The chain recombines TRBV3-1 with TRBJ1-5, with D possibly matching TRBD1 (5 bases). The specimen sequenced was CD8+ T cells from blood. The TCR was taken from a woman aged 40 to 55 in good health. The CDR3 loop reads CASSQGRGRDSNQPQHF. CDR3 nucleotide sequence: TGTGCCAGCAGCCAAGGGAGGGGCCGGGACAGCAATCAGCCCCAGCATTTT.